What follows describes a single T cell receptor beta chain. This sample was included in a study of blood T cell repertoires in COVID-19. The CDR3 loop spans 14 amino acids. From germline, CDR1 is SGDLS and CDR2 YYNGEE. With V trimmed by 4 bases and J by 5 bases, 6 bases remained unmatched. The assay was immunoSEQ multiplex PCR, and TCRdb's table has in-frame clones only and misses some. The top ten hold 7% to 7.5% of the sample, which has under 450,000 clones, about 88% seen once. The sample consisted of peripheral blood. The chain links TRBV9 to TRBJ1-1; TRBD1 aligns across 9 bases. The receptor was derived from a woman aged 55-70 years with COVID-19, enrolled during active disease. CDR3 sequence (DNA): TGTGCCAGCAGCAACAGGGGGCGGAGGACTGAAGCTTTCTTT. This sequence encodes CASSNRGRRTEAFF.